The T cell receptor beta chain described here comes from a study of cytomegalovirus exposure and HLA in healthy donors. General study results and limits: First-cohort TCR clusters were later found to tend to co-occur in the 90 to 150 validation repertoires. Associated with cytomegalovirus, according to the listing, were 164 TCR beta chains.

Produced via immunoSEQ multiplex PCR; TCRdb's table is partial and in-frame only. The sample has about 180,000 clones; 85% to 90% are singletons. This CDR3 spans 11 amino acids. The V gene's germline CDR1 is MGHRA and CDR2 YSYEKL. V lost 1 base and J lost 6, with 4 bases in between. Comments on this clone: Its antigen is still unknown.

The receptor was derived from a young woman in good health and CMV-seronegative. The V gene is TRBV4-1, the J gene TRBJ2-7; D remains ambiguous. Sequencing was carried out using PBMCs. CDR3 nucleotides: TGCGCCAGCAGCCAAGCCGGCGAGCAGTACTTC. Encoded protein: CASSQAGEQYF.